The 7 T cell receptor beta chains below all came from one sample that was sequenced in a study of blood T cell repertoires in COVID-19. Clones were read by immunoSEQ multiplex PCR, and TCRdb kept only the in-frame ones, dropping some. The data show around 110,000 clones, approximately 80% seen once. Sequencing was performed on peripheral blood. The source of these receptors is a man between 65 and 85 years old with active or convalescent COVID-19.

This sequence joins TRBV18 and TRBJ1-5, with 7 positions matching TRBD1. V gave up 3 bases and J gave up 5 bases; unmatched junction bases: 10. CDR3 size: 16 residues. Germline assignment: CDR1 KGHSH and CDR2 LQKENI. CDR3 sequence reads: CASSPRGTAAYQPQHF. CDR3 in DNA: TGTGCCAGCTCACCCCGAGGGACAGCGGCGTATCAGCCCCAGCATTTT. The whole variable domain, remainder taken from reference TRBV18 and TRBJ1-5, is NAGVMQNPRHLVRRRGQEARLRCSPMKGHSHVYWYRQLPEEGLKFMVYLQKENIIDESGMPKERFSAEFPKEGPSILRIQQVVRGDSAAYFCASSPRGTAAYQPQHFGDGTRLSIL.

The rearrangement uses TRBV4-2 and TRBJ2-5; no reliable D call. V was pared by 1 base and J by 2 bases, with 11 bases between. Germline CDR1 LGHNA, CDR2 YNFKEQ. CDR3 length equals 15 residues. The CDR3 DNA reads as TGTGCCAGCAGCCAAGGTCAGTCTCCGCAAGAGACCCAGTACTTC. Translated: CASSQGQSPQETQYF.

This chain joins TRBV5-1 and TRBJ2-5; maybe TRBD1 (7 bases). In germline, CDR1 is SGHRS, CDR2 YFSETQ. Trimming shortened V by 4 bases and J by 4 bases, and 23 bases separated the two germline ends. This CDR3 is 17 amino acids long. The CDR3 region is CASSPGAGGFKGETQYF. CDR3 nucleotide sequence: TGCGCCAGCAGCCCCGGAGCAGGGGGGTTCAAAGGAGAGACCCAGTACTTC.

The chain employs TRBV2 and TRBJ2-7, with a possible D match to TRBD2 (5 bases). The CDR3 has 13 amino acids. Germline-derived CDR1 and CDR2 are SNHLY and FYNNEI. DNA of the CDR3: TGTGCTTCTAACACGGGAACATCCTACGAGCAGTACTTC. It translates to CASNTGTSYEQYF.

This rearrangement joins TRBV19 to TRBJ1-1; TRBD1 matches 9 bases. CDR3 size: 14 residues. Trimming cost V 4 bases and J 2 bases; bases outside gene matches: 2. Per the germline V gene, CDR1 is LNHDA and CDR2 is SQIVND (reference sequence). CDR3: CASSKGQGNTEAFF. In DNA form, the CDR3 reads TGTGCCAGTAGTAAGGGACAGGGTAACACTGAAGCTTTCTTT.

The chain is built from TRBV27 and TRBJ1-6; D gene unclear. This CDR3 comprises 11 residues. Germline CDR1 reads MNHEY; CDR2 reads SMNVEV (reference sequence). The germline V and J ends were trimmed by 6 bases and 14 bases, with 11 bases remaining between them. For the CDR3, the DNA is TGTGCCAGCAGCCCGGCGGAGGCCCTCCACTTT. Translated, it gives CASSPAEALHF.

The table lists this clone with a few counts. The chain joins TRBV10-3 to TRBJ2-7; 12 bases are shared with TRBD2. Germline CDR1 reads ENHRY; CDR2 reads SYGVKD. The CDR3 contains 18 residues. V was clipped by 0 bases and J by 0 bases; unmatched bases: 6. CDR3 in amino acids: CAISESFLAGGSSYEQYF. In DNA form, the CDR3 reads TGTGCCATCAGTGAGTCGTTCCTAGCGGGGGGGTCCTCCTACGAGCAGTACTTC.